Each of the 27 T cell receptor beta chains below was sequenced from the same sample in a study of blood T cells in healthy people across ages. It was with a sample-barcoded 5' primer and a J-beta primer mix that a second PCR of roughly 6 to 11 cycles was run. TCRdb re-derived calls from the 5' RACE reads in MiXCR, one entry per CDR3 protein. The sample lists approximately 800,000 distinct CDR3 sequences, 30% to 45% occurring once. Sequenced input: blood. The receptors were gathered from a young man in good health.

This clonotype has a handful of counts. V and J are TRBV12-3 or TRBV12-4 and TRBJ1-2; D is perhaps TRBD1 (5 bases). The V and J ends lost 5 bases and 4 bases respectively, with 11 bases between them. This CDR3 is 13 amino acids long. CDR3 nucleotide sequence: TGTGCCAGCAGTACCGGACACCTCTATGGCTACACCTTC. It codes for CASSTGHLYGYTF.

This clonotype has just a few counts. J is TRBJ2-1 and V is TRBV7-3; D may be TRBD2 (7 bases). Germline loops: CDR1 SGHTA, CDR2 FQGTGA. Trimming took 1 base from V and 0 from J, leaving 16 bases between them. The CDR3 totals 18 residues. As DNA, the CDR3 is TGTGCCAGCAGCTTAATCCGCGGGGGCCGCAGCTCCTACAATGAGCAGTTCTTC. This gives the protein CASSLIRGGRSSYNEQFF.

This clonotype was seen a few times. The chain has TRBV2 and TRBJ2-3; D possibly corresponds to TRBD2 (6 bases). The V and J ends lost 5 bases and 2 bases respectively, with 14 bases between them. Germline values: CDR1 SNHLY, CDR2 FYNNEI. CDR3 size: 15 residues. The DNA for the CDR3 is TGTGCCAGCAGTCCCCAGGGAGGTGCCACAGATACGCAGTATTTT. Translation gives CASSPQGGATDTQYF.

The gene calls are TRBV5-1 and TRBJ2-7; weak D call: TRBD1 (5 bases). There are 18 residues in the CDR3. The V and J ends lost 2 bases and 1 base respectively, with 22 bases between them. Germline V gives CDR1 SGHRS, CDR2 YFSETQ. Here the CDR3 reads CASSFRPLGQGNSYEQYF. CDR3 DNA: TGCGCCAGCAGCTTTCGGCCGCTGGGGCAGGGTAATTCCTACGAGCAGTACTTC.

The chain joins TRBV6-6 to TRBJ1-2; possibly TRBD1 for D (6 bases). CDR3 size: 15 residues. CDR1 MNHNY and CDR2 SVGAGI come from the germline V gene (reference sequence). V dropped 4 bases and J dropped 8 bases, with 20 bases sitting between them. CDR3 in DNA: TGTGCCAGCAGTTCCCCTCGCGACAGGAGGGCCGGCTACACCTTC. It yields the protein CASSSPRDRRAGYTF.

Only a few counts were recorded for this clonotype. The chain recombines TRBV7-9 with TRBJ1-6; D possibly corresponds to TRBD1 (5 bases). The germline V and J ends were trimmed by 5 bases and 6 bases, with 17 bases remaining between them. Looked up from germline, CDR1 is SEHNR and CDR2 is FQNEAQ (reference sequence). This CDR3 region has 16 residues. The CDR3 here is CASSPTADRLNSPLHF. The CDR3 DNA reads as TGTGCCAGCAGCCCAACAGCCGACAGACTTAATTCACCCCTCCACTTT.

The chain joins TRBV12-3 or TRBV12-4 to TRBJ1-6; no reliable D call. This CDR3 has 19 residues. V was cut by 4 bases and J by 7 bases, with 26 bases left in between. The CDR3 protein is CASSYYRPRSRGTNSPLHF. The CDR3 DNA sequence: TGTGCCAGCAGTTACTACCGACCGAGATCGCGGGGTACGAATTCACCCCTCCACTTT.

The rearrangement links TRBV12-3 or TRBV12-4 to TRBJ1-1; 12 positions match TRBD1. With 7 bases clipped from V and 4 bases from J, the junction kept 7 bases outside the gene matches. CDR3 length equals 15 residues. The CDR3 loop is CASTRDRGRLTEAFF. CDR3 sequence (DNA): TGTGCCAGCACTCGGGACAGGGGGCGACTCACTGAAGCTTTCTTT.

This clonotype was seen a handful of times. This sequence joins TRBV6-6 and TRBJ1-5, with a weak D call TRBD1 (5 bases). V dropped 4 bases and J dropped 6 bases, with 10 bases sitting between them. Germline CDR1 reads MNHNY; CDR2 reads SVGAGI (reference sequence). The CDR3 has 13 residues. The CDR3 nucleotides are TGTGCCAGCAGTTCGGGGGGTACTCAGCCCCAGCATTTT. Amino acids: CASSSGGTQPQHF.

The chain employs TRBV20-1 and TRBJ2-5, with 8 bases identical to TRBD2. CDR1 and CDR2 from the germline V gene are DFQATT and SNEGSKA (reference sequence). Losses at the gene ends were 3 bases for V and 5 bases for J; bases not matched to a gene: 11. This CDR3 contains 15 residues. In DNA, the CDR3 is TGCAGTGCTAGGAAACTAGCGGACTACTCGGAGACCCAGTACTTC. This gives the protein CSARKLADYSETQYF.

The V and J genes are TRBV6-2 or TRBV6-3 and TRBJ1-5, with unresolved D. This CDR3 spans 11 amino acids. Per germline, CDR1 MNHEY and CDR2 SVGEGT. Trimming removed 8 bases at V and 8 bases at J, with 10 bases between. This CDR3 reads CASGPGKPQHF. The CDR3 DNA is TGTGCCAGCGGGCCGGGTAAGCCCCAGCATTTT.

This chain uses TRBV29-1 with TRBJ2-3; D call uncertain. Trimming shortened V by 3 bases and J by 4 bases, and 17 bases separated the two germline ends. The CDR3 is 15 amino acids. The germline CDR1 and CDR2 sequences are SQVTM and ANQGSEA. The CDR3 spells CSVEGRRALADTQYF. The CDR3 nucleotides are TGCAGCGTTGAGGGCCGACGAGCGCTCGCAGATACGCAGTATTTT.

This clonotype was recorded a few times. The junction differs from germline at one of its ends, possibly a read error. The rearrangement uses TRBV4-2 and TRBJ1-2; D possibly corresponds to TRBD1 (5 bases). The CDR3 is made up of 14 amino acids. Germline CDR1 reads LGHNA; CDR2 reads YNFKEQ. CDR3 bases: TGTGCCAGCAGCCAAGTAGGGGCTGACTATGGCTGCACCTTC. Amino acid sequence: CASSQVGADYGCTF.

This clonotype has a single count. The chain joins TRBV20-1 to TRBJ2-1; no firm D call. V was shortened by 4 bases and J by 7 bases, with 26 bases between the two germline ends. Germline CDR1 and CDR2: DFQATT and SNEGSKA (reference sequence). The CDR3 is 17 residues long. The CDR3 region is CSAIILRGPNEVNEQFF. DNA of the CDR3: TGCAGTGCTATTATCCTCAGAGGACCCAACGAGGTAAATGAGCAGTTCTTC.

This chain links TRBV18 with TRBJ1-5; a possible D gene is TRBD1 (5 bases). The germline CDR1 and CDR2 sequences are KGHSH and LQKENI. V gave up 6 bases and J gave up 3 bases, with 12 bases separating them. The CDR3 totals 14 residues. The CDR3 loop is CASSADRDNQPQHF. The DNA of the CDR3 is TGTGCCAGCTCGGCCGACAGAGACAATCAGCCCCAGCATTTT.

V and J are TRBV7-9 and TRBJ2-1; TRBD2 aligns across 7 bases. J lost 2 bases, V lost 8 bases, and 9 bases had no gene match. This CDR3 has 15 residues. Per germline, CDR1 SEHNR and CDR2 FQNEAQ (reference sequence). For the CDR3, the DNA is TGTGCCAGCCAAAGTGGGGGGAGGGCCTACAATGAGCAGTTCTTC. Translation: CASQSGGRAYNEQFF.

The chain has TRBV7-8 and TRBJ2-1, with 7 nucleotides matching TRBD1. The V gene's germline CDR1 is SGHVS and CDR2 FQNEAQ. V dropped 4 bases and J dropped 7; count of bases not matched to a gene: 13. The CDR3 loop spans 16 amino acids. As DNA, the CDR3 is TGTGCCAGCAGCTCGATGGATGCAGGGGGTGTTAATGAGCAGTTCTTC. Its translation: CASSSMDAGGVNEQFF. The full variable domain, with the rest looked up from reference TRBV7-8 and TRBJ2-1, is GAGVSQSPRYKVAKRGQDVALRCDPISGHVSLFWYQQALGQGPEFLTYFQNEAQLDKSGLPSDRFFAERPEGSVSTLKIQRTQQEDSAVYLCASSSMDAGGVNEQFFGPGTRLTVL.

Regarding this clonotype: A read error is possible here, since a much larger clone lies one base away. The rearrangement links TRBV7-2 to TRBJ2-3; D unclear. Germline CDR1 reads SGHTA; CDR2 reads FQGNSA. There are 13 residues in the CDR3. CDR3 sequence reads: CASSLGVGDTLYF. DNA of the CDR3: TGTGCCAGCAGCTTAGGGGTGGGCGATACGCTGTATTTT.

This clonotype came up a few times. The J gene is TRBJ2-1, the V gene TRBV5-1; TRBD2 aligns across 10 bases. The CDR3 has 13 amino acids. Germline lookup yields CDR1 SGHRS and CDR2 YFSETQ. V shed 6 bases and J 10 bases; nucleotides not matched to a gene: 7. CDR3 in DNA: TGCGCCAGCAATATAGCGGGGGGCGACGAGCAGTTCTTC. Protein product: CASNIAGGDEQFF.

This clonotype appeared a few times. This rearrangement joins TRBV20-1 to TRBJ1-4; no clear D. The V gene lost 8 bases and the J gene lost 3 bases, with 16 bases spanning the gap. CDR1 is DFQATT and CDR2 is SNEGSKA in the germline V gene (reference sequence). The CDR3 contains 14 residues. This chain's CDR3 is CSPILRGPNEKLFF. CDR3 nucleotide sequence: TGCAGTCCGATCCTTCGGGGTCCTAATGAAAAACTGTTTTTT.

This clonotype came up a few times. One end of the junction does not line up with germline, which may come from a read error. This chain joins TRBV7-7 and TRBJ2-5, with 9 bases lining up with TRBD1. TRBJ2-7 explains the end of the DNA better; the J call may be wrong. This CDR3 has 13 residues. From germline, CDR1 is SSHAT and CDR2 FNYEAQ (reference sequence). CDR3: CASSTGGLGEQYF. The CDR3 nucleotides are TGTGCTAGCAGCACAGGGGGCTTGGGCGAGCAGTACTTC.

This clonotype came up a few times. The chain uses TRBV10-3 and TRBJ2-3; possible D gene TRBD2, 5 bases. V dropped 0 bases and J dropped 3 bases, with 10 bases sitting between them. The CDR3 sequence is 15 residues long. CDR1 and CDR2 from the germline V gene are ENHRY and SYGVKD. CDR3 region: CAISESDGETDTQYF. The CDR3, as DNA: TGTGCCATCAGTGAGTCAGACGGGGAAACAGATACGCAGTATTTT.

Worth noting for this clonotype: A much larger clone lies one base from this, so it may be a read error. The rearrangement joins TRBV7-9 to TRBJ2-1, with D unresolved. The CDR3 contains 11 residues. From germline, CDR1 is SEHNR and CDR2 FQNEAQ (reference sequence). The CDR3 is CTSRLLGEQFF. Written as DNA, the CDR3 is TGTACCAGCAGACTCCTGGGGGAGCAGTTCTTC.

This clonotype showed up just a few times. V usage is TRBV29-1 and J usage is TRBJ2-5, with D unresolved. The CDR3 length is 12 residues. V was pared by 8 bases and J by 1 base, with 11 bases between. Germline V lookup: CDR1 SQVTM, CDR2 ANQGSEA. In DNA, the CDR3 is TGCAGCTGTTCTCACGGCCAAGAGACCCAGTACTTC. Residues: CSCSHGQETQYF.

This clonotype was detected a few times. This chain links TRBV20-1 with TRBJ2-3, with TRBD1 matching over 12 bases. Trimming at V came to 6 bases and at J to 4 bases, leaving 5 bases not matched to a gene. The germline V gene encodes CDR1 DFQATT and CDR2 SNEGSKA (reference sequence). The CDR3 spans 14 residues. CDR3 bases: TGCAGTGCACCGGGACAGGGGGCAGCAGATACGCAGTATTTT. Its translation is CSAPGQGAADTQYF.

This clonotype was seen a handful of times. The genes are TRBV29-1 and TRBJ2-3; D perhaps matches TRBD1 (6 bases). The CDR3 has 14 residues. Deletions cut 4 bases from V and 2 bases from J, with 13 bases between. The V gene's germline CDR1 is SQVTM and CDR2 ANQGSEA. The CDR3 DNA reads TGCAGCGTTGTCGCAGGGGCGGCCACAGATACGCAGTATTTT. Its translation is CSVVAGAATDTQYF.

There are a few counts of this clonotype. This rearrangement joins TRBV5-5 to TRBJ2-1, with 11 bases lining up with TRBD2. With 4 bases clipped from V and 8 bases from J, the junction kept 14 bases outside the gene matches. Germline CDR1 and CDR2: SGHKS and YYEKEE (reference sequence). CDR3 length: 17 residues. This CDR3 is CASSHTGTSGRVDEQFF. The CDR3 region has the DNA TGTGCCAGCAGCCATACCGGGACTAGCGGTCGGGTCGATGAGCAGTTCTTC.